The next 17 T cell receptor beta chains were all read from a single sample in a study of shared clonotypes between healthy human individuals. This table comes from immunoSEQ multiplex PCR, and its TCRdb copy is limited to in-frame clones, with some not included. The sample has 950,000 to 1,100,000 clones, about 70% seen once. The sequenced sample consisted of memory CD4+ T cells sorted from blood. Subset defined: CD45RA-negative fraction. These TCRs come from a man aged 18 to 30 in good health.

The rearrangement links TRBV28 to TRBJ1-3; D not certain. Trimming pared 4 bases from V and 0 bases from J, leaving 7 bases between. CDR3 length: 14 residues. Germline CDR1 reads MDHEN; CDR2 reads SYDVKM. The CDR3 DNA reads TGTGCCAGCAGTTCCCCCCCCTCTGGAAACACCATATATTTT. Its protein product is CASSSPPSGNTIYF.

The chain has TRBV25-1 and TRBJ1-2, with D unresolved. The CDR3 has 13 amino acids. CDR1 is MGHDK, CDR2 SYGVNS, per germline. V lost 2 bases and J lost 4, with 8 bases in between. The CDR3 nucleotides read TGTGCCAGCAGTGAACAGTTAACCTATGGCTACACCTTC. It translates to CASSEQLTYGYTF.

CDR3 nucleotides: TGCGCCAGCAGCCTGAGAACTGCTTACAATGAGCAGTTCTTC. Translation: CASSLRTAYNEQFF. The chain links TRBV5-1 to TRBJ2-1; D uncertain. Germline loops: CDR1 SGHRS, CDR2 YFSETQ. Between the trimmed V and J ends, which lost 4 bases and 4 bases, there was a span of 12 bases. This CDR3 has 14 residues.

The chain has TRBV10-3 and TRBJ2-7; D is unclear. Germline values: CDR1 ENHRY, CDR2 SYGVKD. The V gene lost 3 bases and the J gene lost 3 bases, with 12 bases spanning the gap. The length of the CDR3 is 14 residues. CDR3 nucleotide sequence: TGTGCCATCAGTGACACAGTAGGGAACTACGAGCAGTACTTC. Its translation is CAISDTVGNYEQYF.

The CDR3 nucleotides read TGTGCCAGTAGTATAGGCGGACAGGGGACCTACGAGCAGTACTTC. Its translation is CASSIGGQGTYEQYF. This rearrangement joins TRBV19 to TRBJ2-7, with 9 bases identical to TRBD1. This CDR3 has 15 residues. V trimming: 1 base; J trimming: 2 bases; junction bases outside the gene matches: 3. CDR1 is LNHDA, CDR2 SQIVND, per germline (reference sequence). The full variable domain, with the rest looked up from reference TRBV19 and TRBJ2-7, is DGGITQSPKYLFRKEGQNVTLSCEQNLNHDAMYWYRQDPGQGLRLIYYSQIVNDFQKGDIAEGYSVSREKKESFPLTVTSAQKNPTAFYLCASSIGGQGTYEQYFGPGTRLTVT.

This clone was seen a handful of times. The V gene is TRBV11-2, the J gene TRBJ2-5, with D unclear. V was shortened by 1 base and J by 5 bases, with 8 bases between the two germline ends. CDR3 length: 13 residues. Germline CDR1 SGHAT, CDR2 FQNNGV. DNA for the CDR3: TGTGCCAGCAGCTTAGGCAGGACGGAGACCCAGTACTTC. This translates into CASSLGRTETQYF. Full variable domain (outside the CDR3, taken from reference TRBV11-2 and TRBJ2-5): EAGVAQSPRYKIIEKRQSVAFWCNPISGHATLYWYQQILGQGPKLLIQFQNNGVVDDSQLPKDRFSAERLKGVDSTLKIQPAKLEDSAVYLCASSLGRTETQYFGPGTRLLVL.

The rearrangement links TRBV9 to TRBJ1-2; 12 bases agree with TRBD1. CDR3 length: 16 amino acids. V lost 4 bases, J lost 6 bases, and 10 bases stayed unmatched. Germline V gene sequence: CDR1 SGDLS, CDR2 YYNGEE. The CDR3 DNA sequence: TGTGCCAGCAGCCCAACCCAGGGGACAGGGGGCCATGGCTACACCTTC. This gives the protein CASSPTQGTGGHGYTF.

The V gene is TRBV6-5, the J gene TRBJ1-5; D gene unclear. The CDR3 runs to 15 residues. Trimming removed 6 bases from V and 0 bases from J, with 12 bases in between. Germline CDR1 reads MNHEY; CDR2 reads SVGAGI. CDR3 region: CASSPGLNSNQPQHF. CDR3 coding DNA: TGTGCCAGCAGCCCGGGCCTCAATAGCAATCAGCCCCAGCATTTT.

The chain recombines TRBV11-2 with TRBJ2-7; TRBD2 is a possible D gene (6 bases). Trimming removed 1 base from V and 4 bases from J, with 11 bases in between. This CDR3 is 14 amino acids long. CDR1 is SGHAT, CDR2 FQNNGV, per germline. DNA for the CDR3: TGTGCCAGCAGCTTAGGTTCTAGCGTATACGAGCAGTACTTC. Its protein is CASSLGSSVYEQYF. The variable domain in full, with the rest retrieved from reference TRBV11-2 and TRBJ2-7, is EAGVAQSPRYKIIEKRQSVAFWCNPISGHATLYWYQQILGQGPKLLIQFQNNGVVDDSQLPKDRFSAERLKGVDSTLKIQPAKLEDSAVYLCASSLGSSVYEQYFGPGTRLTVT.

The chain combines TRBV7-9 with TRBJ2-2, with D perhaps TRBD1 (6 bases). Germline CDR1 reads SEHNR; CDR2 reads FQNEAQ (reference sequence). The CDR3 is 15 residues long. The germline V and J ends were trimmed by 5 bases and 0 bases, with 10 bases remaining between them. The CDR3 region has the DNA TGTGCCAGCAGCCTACAGGGAGCGAACACCGGGGAGCTGTTTTTT. It translates to CASSLQGANTGELFF.

This rearrangement joins TRBV29-1 to TRBJ1-3; 12 bases are shared with TRBD1. The CDR3 runs to 16 residues. The germline gives CDR1 SQVTM, CDR2 ANQGSEA. J lost 3 bases, V lost 5 bases, and 8 bases had no gene match. The CDR3: CSVRLGQGADGNTIYF. In DNA, the CDR3 is TGCAGCGTTCGACTGGGACAGGGGGCGGATGGAAACACCATATATTTT.

The sample holds a few counts of this clone. The rearrangement uses TRBV5-1 and TRBJ2-3; TRBD2 matches 10 bases. The CDR3 is 18 residues long. V shed 0 bases and J 1 base; nucleotides not matched to a gene: 8. CDR1 SGHRS and CDR2 YFSETQ come from the germline V gene. CDR3 amino acids: CASSLAPSGGSRTDTQYF. In DNA form, the CDR3 reads TGCGCCAGCAGCTTGGCCCCTAGCGGGGGTTCCCGCACAGATACGCAGTATTTT. Using reference TRBV5-1 and TRBJ2-3 for the parts outside the CDR3, the full variable domain is KAGVTQTPRYLIKTRGQQVTLSCSPISGHRSVSWYQQTPGQGLQFLFEYFSETQRNKGNFPGRFSGRQFSNSRSEMNVSTLELGDSALYLCASSLAPSGGSRTDTQYFGPGTRLTVL.

This clone was seen a few times. The chain uses TRBV2 and TRBJ1-1; D possibly corresponds to TRBD1 (5 bases). V lost 4 bases and J lost 4, with 10 bases in between. Germline V gene data show CDR1 as SNHLY and CDR2 as FYNNEI. The CDR3 totals 13 residues. CDR3 in DNA: TGTGCCAGCAGTGCTAGGGGCGGCACTGAAGCTTTCTTT. It encodes CASSARGGTEAFF. The variable domain in full, completed from reference TRBV2 and TRBJ1-1, reads EPEVTQTPSHQVTQMGQEVILRCVPISNHLYFYWYRQILGQKVEFLVSFYNNEISEKSEIFDDQFSVERPDGSNFTLKIRSTKLEDSAMYFCASSARGGTEAFFGQGTRLTVV.

This clone was recorded only once. The chain uses TRBV19 and TRBJ1-5; tentative D call: TRBD1 (5 bases). There are 16 residues in the CDR3. The germline gives CDR1 LNHDA, CDR2 SQIVND (reference sequence). The germline V and J ends were trimmed by 6 bases and 4 bases, with 19 bases remaining between them. Here the CDR3 DNA reads TGTGCCAGTAGAGAAATCTTGGGGCCAAGAAATCAGCCCCAGCATTTT. Translated: CASREILGPRNQPQHF.

This rearrangement joins TRBV29-1 to TRBJ2-5; D not certain. This CDR3 is 12 amino acids long. Trimming took off 3 bases at V and 5 bases at J, with 10 bases between the two ends. The germline V gene encodes CDR1 SQVTM and CDR2 ANQGSEA. The CDR3 loop reads CSVDRSVETQYF. The CDR3 nucleotides read TGCAGCGTTGACCGCAGCGTGGAGACCCAGTACTTC. Drawing the rest from reference TRBV29-1 and TRBJ2-5, the complete variable domain is SAVISQKPSRDICQRGTSLTIQCQVDSQVTMMFWYRQQPGQSLTLIATANQGSEATYESGFVIDKFPISRPNLTFSTLTVSNMSPEDSSIYLCSVDRSVETQYFGPGTRLLVL.

This sequence joins TRBV28 and TRBJ2-7; D is possibly TRBD1 (6 bases). V dropped 6 bases and J dropped 4 bases, with 16 bases sitting between them. Germline CDR1 and CDR2: MDHEN and SYDVKM. The CDR3 contains 14 residues. CDR3 nucleotide sequence: TGTGCCAGCAGCCTAAGGACAGTAAGGTACGAGCAGTACTTC. Residues: CASSLRTVRYEQYF.

To note about this clone: Other DNA sequences in this sample translate to the same CDR3. V usage is TRBV5-1 and J usage is TRBJ2-5, with 12 bases lining up with TRBD2. The CDR3 consists of 17 residues. Germline V CDR1 and CDR2: SGHRS, YFSETQ. The V and J ends lost 0 bases and 4 bases, in that order; junction bases with no gene match: 7. In DNA, the CDR3 is TGCGCCAGCAGCTTGGCTCCTAGCGGGGGGGCCAGAGAGACCCAGTACTTC. Its translation is CASSLAPSGGARETQYF.